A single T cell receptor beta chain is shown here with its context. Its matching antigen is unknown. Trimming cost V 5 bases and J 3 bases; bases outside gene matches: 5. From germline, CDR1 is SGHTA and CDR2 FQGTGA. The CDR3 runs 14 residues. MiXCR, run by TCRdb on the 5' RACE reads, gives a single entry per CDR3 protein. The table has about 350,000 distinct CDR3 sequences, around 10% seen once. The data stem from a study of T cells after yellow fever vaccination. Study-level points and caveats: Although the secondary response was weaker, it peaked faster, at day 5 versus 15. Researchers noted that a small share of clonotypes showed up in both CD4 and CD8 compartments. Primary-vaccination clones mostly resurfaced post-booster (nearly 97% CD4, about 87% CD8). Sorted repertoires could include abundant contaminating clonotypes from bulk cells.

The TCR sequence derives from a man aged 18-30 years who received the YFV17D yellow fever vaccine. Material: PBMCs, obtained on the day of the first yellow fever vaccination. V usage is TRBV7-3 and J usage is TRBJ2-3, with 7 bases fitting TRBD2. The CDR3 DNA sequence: TGTGCCAGCAGCCGACGGGGGGTAACAGATACGCAGTATTTT. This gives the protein CASSRRGVTDTQYF.